This T cell receptor (beta chain) appears in the sequencing data of a study of cytomegalovirus exposure and HLA in healthy donors. The V segment lost 4 bases and the J segment 4 bases; nucleotides outside the gene matches: 11. Germline CDR1 SGHNT, CDR2 YYREEE (reference sequence). CDR3 length: 16 residues. A note on this clone: Its antigen is unidentified.

Amplification used 60 Vbeta primers and 13 Jbeta primers. Sequencing used immunoSEQ multiplex PCR; TCRdb keeps in-frame clones, though not all of them. The table has 250,000 to 350,000 clones, more than 80% seen once. Study-level findings and limits: Earlier analysis yielded a pattern in which most TCR beta V segments were productive about 90% or about 30% of the time. A missense DCLRE1C variant was associated with V- and J-gene trimming of TCR beta chains in a later analysis, and an independent cohort replicated the association. Sequencing likely generated an artifact that appeared as a cluster of highly shared sequence variants.

This chain joins TRBV5-4 and TRBJ2-1, with TRBD2 matching 7 bases. Source material: PBMCs. This clonotype was obtained from a man aged 40-55 years in good health and CMV-seropositive. The CDR3 DNA reads as TGTGCCAGCAGCCCAGCGGGATCCCGGGGTTACAATGAGCAGTTCTTC. Protein product: CASSPAGSRGYNEQFF.